The T cell receptor beta chain described here comes from a study of blood T cells in healthy people across ages. A J-beta primer mix and a sample-barcoded 5' primer were used in a second PCR of about 7 to 12 cycles. TCRdb redid the calling of the 5' RACE reads with MiXCR, one entry per CDR3 protein. The table includes approximately 1,000,000 distinct CDR3 sequences, around two fifths detected once. CDR3 length equals 17 residues. Looked up from germline, CDR1 is ENHRY and CDR2 is SYGVKD. Trimming shortened V by 4 bases and J by 3 bases, and 21 bases separated the two germline ends. This clonotype was sampled from a young man in good health. J is TRBJ1-2 and V is TRBV10-3, with a tentative D call TRBD1 (6 bases). Sequencing was done on a sample of blood. DNA for the CDR3: TGTGCCATCAGTGTAAGAAAGAAGGTAGAGGGGGACTATGGCTACACCTTC. This codes for CAISVRKKVEGDYGYTF.